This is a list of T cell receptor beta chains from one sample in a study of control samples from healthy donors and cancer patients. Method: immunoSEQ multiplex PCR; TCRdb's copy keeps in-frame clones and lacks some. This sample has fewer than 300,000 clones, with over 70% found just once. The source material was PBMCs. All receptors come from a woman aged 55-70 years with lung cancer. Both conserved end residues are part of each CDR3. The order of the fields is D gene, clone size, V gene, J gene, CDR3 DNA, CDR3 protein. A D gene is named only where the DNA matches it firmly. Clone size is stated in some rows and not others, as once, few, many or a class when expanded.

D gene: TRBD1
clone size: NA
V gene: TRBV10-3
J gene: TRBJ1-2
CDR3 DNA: TGTGCCATCAGTGGCCGCGACAGGGGTGGCTACACCTTC
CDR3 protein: CAISGRDRGGYTF

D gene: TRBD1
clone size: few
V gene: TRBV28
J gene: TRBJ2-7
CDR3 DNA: TGTGCCAGCAGTGTACCGGGACAGGGAATCTACGAGCAGTACTTC
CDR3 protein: CASSVPGQGIYEQYF

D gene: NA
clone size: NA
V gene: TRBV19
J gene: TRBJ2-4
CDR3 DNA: TGTGCCAGTAGTCCCGGGCCCCACCGGGACATTCAGTACTTC
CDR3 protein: CASSPGPHRDIQYF

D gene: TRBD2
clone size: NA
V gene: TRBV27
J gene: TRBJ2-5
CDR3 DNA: TGTGCCAGCAGTCCCCTCTACCTGCGGGAGAGGTGGGAGACCCAGTACTTC
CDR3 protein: CASSPLYLRERWETQYF

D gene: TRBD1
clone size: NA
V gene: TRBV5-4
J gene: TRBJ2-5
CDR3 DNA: TGTGCCAGCAGCCGGGCCGTGGGACAGGTGTACCAAGAGACCCAGTACTTC
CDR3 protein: CASSRAVGQVYQETQYF

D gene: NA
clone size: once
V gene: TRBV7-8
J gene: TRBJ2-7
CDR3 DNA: TGTGCCAGCAGCTTAGCGGGACTGACCTACGAGCAGTACTTC
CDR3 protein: CASSLAGLTYEQYF

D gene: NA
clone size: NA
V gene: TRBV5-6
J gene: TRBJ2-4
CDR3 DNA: TGTGCCAGCAGCTTGGCTCGGGCCTGGGCGGCCAAAAACATTCAGTACTTC
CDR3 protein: CASSLARAWAAKNIQYF

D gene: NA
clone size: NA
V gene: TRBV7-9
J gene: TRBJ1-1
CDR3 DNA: TGTGCCAGCAGCTTAATAGGGGCGCAGGAAGCTTTCTTT
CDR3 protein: CASSLIGAQEAFF

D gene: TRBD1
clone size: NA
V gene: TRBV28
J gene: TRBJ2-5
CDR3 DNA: TGTGCCAGCAGTTCCCGGACAGGGTCGGGGGAGACCCAGTACTTC
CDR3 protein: CASSSRTGSGETQYF

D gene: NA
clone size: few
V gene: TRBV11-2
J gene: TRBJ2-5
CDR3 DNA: TGTGCCAGCAGCCGGGGTTTGGGGGAGACCCAGTACTTC
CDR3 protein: CASSRGLGETQYF

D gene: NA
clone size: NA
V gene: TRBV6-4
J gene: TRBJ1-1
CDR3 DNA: TGTGCCAGCAGTGACTCTCCGGGATCAGAAGCTTTCTTT
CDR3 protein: CASSDSPGSEAFF

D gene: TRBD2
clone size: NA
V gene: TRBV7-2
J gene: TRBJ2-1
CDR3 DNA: TGTGCCAGCAGCCCCAGCGGGGGACTTTGGAATGAGCAGTTCTTC
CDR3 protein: CASSPSGGLWNEQFF

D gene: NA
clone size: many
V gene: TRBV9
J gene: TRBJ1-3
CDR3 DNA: TGTGCCAGCAGCGACACAGGTCCCCTCTCTGGAAACACCATATATTTT
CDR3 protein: CASSDTGPLSGNTIYF

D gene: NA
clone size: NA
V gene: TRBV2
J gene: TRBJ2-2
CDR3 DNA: TGTGCCAGCAGGGTAGGGACGGCGAACACCGGGGAGCTGTTTTTT
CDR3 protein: CASRVGTANTGELFF

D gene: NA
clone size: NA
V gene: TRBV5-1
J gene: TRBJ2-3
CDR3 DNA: TGCGCCAGCAGCTTGGGACAGGTAGCAGATACGCAGTATTTT
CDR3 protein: CASSLGQVADTQYF

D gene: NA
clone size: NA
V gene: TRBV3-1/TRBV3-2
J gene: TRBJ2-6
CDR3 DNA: TGTGCCAGCAGCCAGTTAAACAGGGTATTGACTACCGGGGCCAACGTCCTGACTTTC
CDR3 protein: CASSQLNRVLTTGANVLTF

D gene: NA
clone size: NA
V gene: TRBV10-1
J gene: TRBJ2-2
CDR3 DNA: TGCGCCAGCAGTGAAGGACTCCACACCGGGGAGCTGTTTTTT
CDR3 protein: CASSEGLHTGELFF

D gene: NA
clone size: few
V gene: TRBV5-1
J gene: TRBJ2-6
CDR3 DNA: TGCGCCAGCAGCGTCTCCCTAAGCTCTGGGGCCAACGTCCTGACTTTC
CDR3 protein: CASSVSLSSGANVLTF

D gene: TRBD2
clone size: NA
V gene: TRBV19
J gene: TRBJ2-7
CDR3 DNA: TGTGCCAGTAAGGAAGTCGGGACTAGCGACGCCGAGCAGTACTTC
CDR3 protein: CASKEVGTSDAEQYF

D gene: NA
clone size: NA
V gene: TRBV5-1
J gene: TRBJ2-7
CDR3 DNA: TGCGCCAGCAGCTTGGCTCAGGGGGGTACCTACGAGCAGTACTTC
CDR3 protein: CASSLAQGGTYEQYF

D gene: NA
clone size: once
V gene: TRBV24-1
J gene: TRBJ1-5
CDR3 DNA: TGTGCCACCAGTCAGGATAGCAATCAGCCCCAGCATTTT
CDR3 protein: CATSQDSNQPQHF

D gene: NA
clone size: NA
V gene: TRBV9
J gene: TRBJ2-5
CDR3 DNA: TGTGCCAGCAGCGCGGCCTATGGGGGCTATGAGACCCAGTACTTC
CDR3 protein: CASSAAYGGYETQYF

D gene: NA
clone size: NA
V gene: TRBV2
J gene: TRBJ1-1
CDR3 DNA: TGTGCCAGCAGATTGGCGGAGGGAGGCACTGAAGCTTTCTTT
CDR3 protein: CASRLAEGGTEAFF

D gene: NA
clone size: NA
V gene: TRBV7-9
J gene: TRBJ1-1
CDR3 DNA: TGTGCCAGCAGCTCGCGAGGCCGAGACAGGTCTCAGAAGGCTTTCTTT
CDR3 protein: CASSSRGRDRSQKAFF

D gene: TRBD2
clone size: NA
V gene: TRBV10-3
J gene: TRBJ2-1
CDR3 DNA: TGTGCCATCAGTACTAGCGGGGGATCCTACAATGAGCAGTTCTTC
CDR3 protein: CAISTSGGSYNEQFF

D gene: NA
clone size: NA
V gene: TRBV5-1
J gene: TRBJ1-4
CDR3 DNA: TGCGCCAGCAGCTTGATGCAGAGACCTAATGAAAAACTGTTTTTT
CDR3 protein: CASSLMQRPNEKLFF

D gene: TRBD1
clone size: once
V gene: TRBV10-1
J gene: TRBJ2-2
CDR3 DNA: TGCGCCAGCAGTTTTACAGGGGACACCGGGGAGCTGTTTTTT
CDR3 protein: CASSFTGDTGELFF

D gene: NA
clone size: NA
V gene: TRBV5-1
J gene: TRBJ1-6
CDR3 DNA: TGCGCCAGCAGCTTGGGAGATGGGTATAATTCACCCCTCCACTTT
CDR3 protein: CASSLGDGYNSPLHF

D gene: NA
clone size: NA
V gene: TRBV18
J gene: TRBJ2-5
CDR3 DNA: TGTGCCAGCTCACCAGGTGCTGACGAGACCCAGTACTTC
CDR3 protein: CASSPGADETQYF

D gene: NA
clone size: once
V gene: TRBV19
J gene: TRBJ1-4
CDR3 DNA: TGTGCCAGTAGTCTACTGACAGGACCTAATGAAAAACTGTTTTTT
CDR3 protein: CASSLLTGPNEKLFF

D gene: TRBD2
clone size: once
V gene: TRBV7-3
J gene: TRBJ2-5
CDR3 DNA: TGTGCCAGCAGCCTAGGGACTAGCGGGTCCCGCCAAGAGACCCAGTACTTC
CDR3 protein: CASSLGTSGSRQETQYF

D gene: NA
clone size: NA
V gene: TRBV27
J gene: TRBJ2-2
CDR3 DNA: TGTGCCAGCAGTCCCGCTGATAGGTGGGCCGACACCGGGGAGCTGTTTTTT
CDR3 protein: CASSPADRWADTGELFF

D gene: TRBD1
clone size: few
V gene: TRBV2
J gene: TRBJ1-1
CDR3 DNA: TGTGCCAGCAGACAGGACAGGGGTGAAGCTTTCTTT
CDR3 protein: CASRQDRGEAFF

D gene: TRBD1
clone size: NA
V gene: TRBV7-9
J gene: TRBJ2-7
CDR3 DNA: TGTGCCAGCAGCTTAGACAGGGGTTTTTACGAGCAGTACTTC
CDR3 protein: CASSLDRGFYEQYF

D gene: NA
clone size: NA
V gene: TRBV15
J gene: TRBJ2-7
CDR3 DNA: TGTGCCACCAGCTCCAGGGGAAGCTCCTACGAGCAGTACTTC
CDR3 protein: CATSSRGSSYEQYF

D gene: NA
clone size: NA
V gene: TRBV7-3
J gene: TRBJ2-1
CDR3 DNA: TGTGCCAGCAGCTCCCGTTCGGGGCCCTACAATGAGCAGTTCTTC
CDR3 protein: CASSSRSGPYNEQFF

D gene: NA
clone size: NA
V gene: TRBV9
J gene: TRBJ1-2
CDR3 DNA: TGTGCCAGCAGCGTAGGCGTGACGGGCGCCATCCGTGGCTACACCTTC
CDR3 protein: CASSVGVTGAIRGYTF

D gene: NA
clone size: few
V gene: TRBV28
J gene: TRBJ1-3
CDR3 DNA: TGTGCCAGCAGCTCCCCGGGGGGGGTCTCAACTGGAAACACCATATATTTT
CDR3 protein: CASSSPGGVSTGNTIYF

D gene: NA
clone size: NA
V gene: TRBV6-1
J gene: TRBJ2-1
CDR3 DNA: TGTGCCAGCAGTGAGGACTACTCCTACAATGAGCAGTTCTTC
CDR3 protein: CASSEDYSYNEQFF

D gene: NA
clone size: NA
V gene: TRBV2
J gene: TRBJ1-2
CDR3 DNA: TGTGCCAGCAATTGGGGGCCGGAAGGCTACACCTTC
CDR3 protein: CASNWGPEGYTF

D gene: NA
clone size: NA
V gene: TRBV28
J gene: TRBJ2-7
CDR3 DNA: TGTGCCAGCAGTTCCCTTCGGGGGTCCGACTGGGGGAGCTTCTACGAGCAGTACTTC
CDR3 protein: CASSSLRGSDWGSFYEQYF

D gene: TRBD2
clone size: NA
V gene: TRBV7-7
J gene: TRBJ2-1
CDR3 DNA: TGTGCTAGCAGCTTAGCGCGGGGGGATGAGCAGTTCTTC
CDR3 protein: CASSLARGDEQFF

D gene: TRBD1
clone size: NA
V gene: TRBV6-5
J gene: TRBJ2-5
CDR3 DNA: TGTGCCAGCAGACCCGGGACAGTCTCCCAGGGGACCCAGTACTTC
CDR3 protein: CASRPGTVSQGTQYF

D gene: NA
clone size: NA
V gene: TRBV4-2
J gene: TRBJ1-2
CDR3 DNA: TGTGCCAGCAGCCAAGACTGGACAGAAAGGGTCGGCTACACCTTC
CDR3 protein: CASSQDWTERVGYTF

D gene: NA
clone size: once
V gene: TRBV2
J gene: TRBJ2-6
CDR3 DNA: TGTGCCAGCAGTGCGAATTCGGGTGGGGCCAACGTCCTGACTTTC
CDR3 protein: CASSANSGGANVLTF

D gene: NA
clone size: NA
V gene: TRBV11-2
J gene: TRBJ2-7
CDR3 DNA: TGTGCCAGCTTAGAGGGATCCGCCTACGAGCAGTACTTC
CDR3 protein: CASLEGSAYEQYF

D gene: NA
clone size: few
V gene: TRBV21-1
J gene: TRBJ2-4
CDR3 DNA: TGTGCCAGCTCGGGACTAGCGGGGCCACTAGCCAAAAACATTCAGTACTTC
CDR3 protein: CASSGLAGPLAKNIQYF

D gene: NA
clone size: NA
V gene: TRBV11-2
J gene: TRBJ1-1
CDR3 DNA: TGTGCCAGCAGTTTCCAGGAGAACACTGAAGCTTTCTTT
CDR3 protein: CASSFQENTEAFF

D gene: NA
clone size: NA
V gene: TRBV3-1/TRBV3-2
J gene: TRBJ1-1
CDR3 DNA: TGTGCCAGCAGCTCACGCACTGAAGCTTTCTTT
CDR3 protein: CASSSRTEAFF

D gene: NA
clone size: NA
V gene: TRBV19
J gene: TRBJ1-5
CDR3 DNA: TGCGCCAGTAGTATAGGGAACCGCAATCAGCCCCAGCATTTT
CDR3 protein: CASSIGNRNQPQHF

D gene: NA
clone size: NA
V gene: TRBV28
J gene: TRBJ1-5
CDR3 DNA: TGTGCCAGCAGTTTATTGGGGGGGGCTCAGCCCCAGCATTTT
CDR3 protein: CASSLLGGAQPQHF

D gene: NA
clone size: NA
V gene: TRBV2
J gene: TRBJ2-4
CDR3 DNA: TGTGCCAGCAGTGAAGATGCAGGGCCAAGGAGTTTC
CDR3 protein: CASSEDAGPRSF

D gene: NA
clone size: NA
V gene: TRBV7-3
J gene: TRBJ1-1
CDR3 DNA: TGTGCCAGCAGCTTAAGCGGGGGTAGCACTGAAGCTTTCTTT
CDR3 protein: CASSLSGGSTEAFF

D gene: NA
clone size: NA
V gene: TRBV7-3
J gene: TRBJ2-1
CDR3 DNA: TGTGCCAGCAGCCCCGCCGGTAGCGGTAGCTCCTACAATGAGCAGTTCTTC
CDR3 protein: CASSPAGSGSSYNEQFF